A selection of T cell receptor beta chains follows, all from one sample in a study of blood T cell repertoires in COVID-19. TCRdb's copy holds only in-frame clones and misses some; the assay was immunoSEQ multiplex PCR. Of tens of thousands of clones in the sample, 85% to 90% are singletons; the top ten hold around 3.7%. Sample: peripheral blood. These receptors came from a man over 45 with active COVID-19. Each CDR3 is given with its conserved first and last residue. D genes are given only for firm matches. Clone size is stated in some rows and not others, as once, few, many or a class when expanded.

J	D	length	V	size	CDR3
TRBJ2-2	TRBD2	15	TRBV7-2	NA	CASSSGGVNTGELFF
TRBJ2-5	NA	15	TRBV6-5	NA	CASTPRPVFGETQYF
TRBJ2-3	TRBD1	16	TRBV3-1/TRBV3-2	few	CASSRATGGGTDTQYF
TRBJ1-3	NA	15	TRBV7-8	NA	CASSPTGFSGNTIYF
TRBJ2-3	TRBD1	14	TRBV29-1	NA	CSVEESTGGDTQYF
TRBJ1-1	NA	15	TRBV11-2	NA	CASSSPGAGGTEAFF
TRBJ1-2	NA	17	TRBV7-9	NA	CASSLARARGTNYGYTF
TRBJ1-5	NA	14	TRBV7-9	NA	CASSLSRTGQPQHF
TRBJ2-1	NA	15	TRBV9	NA	CASSVGPGGRNEQFF
TRBJ2-7	TRBD1	13	TRBV12-3/TRBV12-4	NA	CASTATGDHEQYF
TRBJ2-7	NA	16	TRBV27	NA	CASSLSMASGRGEQYF
TRBJ2-3	TRBD2	17	TRBV2	NA	CASSLTRPSGGEDTQYF
TRBJ2-7	TRBD1	14	TRBV30	NA	CAWSSGTGSYEQYF
TRBJ1-1	NA	14	TRBV7-2	NA	CASVNRLMNTEAFF
TRBJ2-2	TRBD1	15	TRBV18	NA	CASSTRQGHTGELFF
TRBJ1-5	NA	14	TRBV10-3	NA	CAISQGGGNQPQHF
TRBJ1-4	NA	13	TRBV27	NA	CASRLQGNEKLFF
TRBJ2-1	TRBD2	15	TRBV2	NA	CASSSSGGAYGEQFF
TRBJ1-2	NA	13	TRBV4-1	NA	CASSHPRGRGYTF
TRBJ2-7	TRBD1	13	TRBV11-2	NA	CASSRTGRAEQYF
TRBJ2-5	TRBD2	13	TRBV5-1	few	CASSTTGGETQYF
TRBJ1-1	NA	13	TRBV2	NA	CASTGQLNTEAFF
TRBJ2-6	NA	16	TRBV5-8	NA	CASRYRVSSGANVLTF
TRBJ2-7	TRBD2	14	TRBV7-9	NA	CASSFLAGVDEQYF
TRBJ1-1	NA	14	TRBV4-1	NA	CASSPDRLNTEAFF
TRBJ1-1	NA	12	TRBV19	once	CATEGGRPEAFF
TRBJ2-2	NA	11	TRBV19	NA	CASTDTGELFF
TRBJ1-1	NA	14	TRBV4-2	NA	CASSLEQGAPKAFF
TRBJ2-2	NA	13	TRBV29-1	NA	CSVGNILEGELFF
TRBJ2-7	TRBD1	14	TRBV18	NA	CASSLQGSLDEQYF
TRBJ2-3	NA	12	TRBV7-9	NA	CASLGSTDTQYF
TRBJ2-3	TRBD2	16	TRBV4-1	NA	CASSLEAGGYTDTQYF
TRBJ2-1	NA	13	TRBV27	once	CASSLGQINEQFF
TRBJ1-4	NA	13	TRBV6-6	NA	CASSYRRGEKLFF
TRBJ1-2	TRBD1	15	TRBV5-6	NA	CASSLAGQGERGYTF
TRBJ1-2	NA	13	TRBV14	NA	CASSHPGGDGYTF
TRBJ1-5	TRBD1	16	TRBV18	NA	CASSPSTGGRNQPQHF
TRBJ2-3	NA	17	TRBV5-4	NA	CASSRTASAENTDTQYF
TRBJ1-2	NA	13	TRBV15	NA	CATSRVQGSGYTF
TRBJ2-1	TRBD2	15	TRBV18	NA	CASSLAGGPYNEQFF
TRBJ1-6	NA	13	TRBV12-3/TRBV12-4	NA	CASSLTAGSPLHF
TRBJ1-1	NA	13	TRBV9	NA	CASSPGLSTEAFF
TRBJ2-7	TRBD1	13	TRBV27	NA	CASRPGGSYEQYF
TRBJ1-2	NA	14	TRBV5-4	NA	CASRRRGDSYGYAF
TRBJ2-7	TRBD1	14	TRBV30	NA	CAWSVGTGVREQYF
TRBJ1-3	NA	16	TRBV6-4	NA	CASHPVETQEGNTIYF
TRBJ2-2	NA	12	TRBV11-3	NA	CASSQGSGELFF
TRBJ1-6	TRBD1	14	TRBV2	NA	CASSDKGGGSPLHF
TRBJ2-1	NA	15	TRBV2	NA	CASSVERQTYNEQFF
TRBJ2-1	NA	14	TRBV7-9	NA	CASSLSEGNNEQFF
TRBJ2-7	TRBD1	16	TRBV6-4	NA	CASSAAGTGISYEQYF
TRBJ2-1	TRBD1	14	TRBV5-8	NA	CASRGQGPYNEQFF
TRBJ2-2	TRBD2	15	TRBV14	NA	CASSPGTTNTGELFF
TRBJ1-1	NA	15	TRBV5-6	NA	CASSPIRAGPTEAFF
TRBJ2-3	TRBD2	16	TRBV11-2	NA	CASSLAGLAATDTQYF
TRBJ1-1	TRBD1	13	TRBV29-1	NA	CSVEQGANTEAFF
TRBJ2-1	TRBD2	16	TRBV7-8	NA	CASSSYLAGGNNEQFF